This T cell receptor beta chain appears in the sequencing data of a study of blood T cell repertoires in COVID-19. For the study at large: Acute and convalescent COVID-19 samples came from the United States, Italy and Spain.

V was pared by 3 bases and J by 3 bases, with 8 bases of the junction left unmatched. CDR1 is DFQATT and CDR2 is SNEGSKA in the germline V gene (reference sequence). The CDR3 is 16 residues long. Data came from immunoSEQ multiplex PCR; TCRdb stores just in-frame clones and leaves some out. The sample lists 130,000 to 150,000 clones, 84% occurring once. Sequences were obtained from PBMCs or T cells enriched from blood (not recorded which). The J gene is TRBJ1-4, the V gene TRBV20-1; the match to TRBD1 covers 9 bases. The receptor comes from a woman aged 45-65 years who had been exposed to COVID-19. This CDR3 is CSASSLQGAANEKLFF. The CDR3 nucleotides read TGCAGTGCTAGTTCTCTACAGGGGGCGGCTAATGAAAAACTGTTTTTT.